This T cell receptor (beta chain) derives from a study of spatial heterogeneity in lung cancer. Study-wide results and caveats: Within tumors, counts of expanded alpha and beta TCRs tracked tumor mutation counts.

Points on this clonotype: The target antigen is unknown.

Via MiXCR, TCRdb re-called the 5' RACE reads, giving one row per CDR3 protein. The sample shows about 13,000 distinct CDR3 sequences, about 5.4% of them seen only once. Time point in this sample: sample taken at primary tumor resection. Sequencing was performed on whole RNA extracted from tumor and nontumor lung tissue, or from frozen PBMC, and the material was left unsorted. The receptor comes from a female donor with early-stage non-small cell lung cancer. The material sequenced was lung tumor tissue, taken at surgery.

The chain's CDR3 is CASTTSNQPQHF. The CDR3, as DNA: TGTGCCAGCACCACTAGCAATCAGCCCCAGCATTTT. The rearrangement links TRBV28 to TRBJ1-5, with D unresolved. V dropped 7 bases and J dropped 0 bases, with 4 bases sitting between them. CDR3 length equals 12 residues. Germline values: CDR1 MDHEN, CDR2 SYDVKM.